This is a list of T cell receptor beta chains from one sample in a study of T-cell reconstitution after alpha-beta-depleted transplantation in children. From the PCR reads, TCRdb called clonotypes with MiXCR, one entry per CDR3 protein. The repertoire holds fewer than 400,000 distinct CDR3 sequences, with approximately 20% as singletons. Material: PBMCs from the stem cell graft donor, obtained from the stem cell graft. Receptor source: a human donor who donated a stem cell graft to a child with acute myeloid leukemia. Each CDR3 is given with its conserved first and last residue. Each record gives: clone size, V gene, D gene, J gene, CDR3 DNA, CDR3 protein. D genes are given only for firm matches. Only some rows state a clone size, as once, few, many or a class for expanded clones.

>many|TRBV12-3/TRBV12-4|.|TRBJ2-2
TGTGCCAGCAGTTGGGACTCACCGAACACCGGGGAGCTGTTTTTT
CASSWDSPNTGELFF
>many|TRBV7-9|.|TRBJ2-1
TGTGCCAGCAGCCGACAGCAGGGTTCCTACAATGAGCAGTTCTTC
CASSRQQGSYNEQFF
>.|TRBV7-9|.|TRBJ2-1
TGTGCCAGCAGCACCGGGAGTAGGGATTACAATGAGCAGTTCTTC
CASSTGSRDYNEQFF
>many|TRBV20-1|.|TRBJ2-1
TGCAGTGCTAGAGTGTCCAATGAGCAGTTCTTC
CSARVSNEQFF
>many|TRBV20-1|.|TRBJ2-5
TGCAGTGCTAGCTCGGACCAAGAGACCCAGTACTTC
CSASSDQETQYF
>few|TRBV25-1|.|TRBJ2-1
TGTGCCAGCAGTGAAACCGAGCAGTTCTTC
CASSETEQFF
>.|TRBV20-1|.|TRBJ1-5
TGCAGTGCCAGCTGGGGTAGCAATCAGCCCCAGCATTTT
CSASWGSNQPQHF
>.|TRBV5-1|.|TRBJ1-3
TGCGCCAGCAGGGAATACCAGGGGCAAGGTGGAAACACCATATATTTT
CASREYQGQGGNTIYF
>few|TRBV20-1|.|TRBJ2-3
TGCAGTGCTCCGAAGGGGGGGGACTTAGGCACAGATACGCAGTATTTT
CSAPKGGDLGTDTQYF
>few|TRBV2|.|TRBJ2-7
TGTGCCAGCAGTGCCTCAAGCGGCTCCTACGAGCAGTACTTC
CASSASSGSYEQYF
>.|TRBV20-1|TRBD2|TRBJ2-2
TGCAGTGCTAGAGGGTTCGAGGGCGGGGGGAACACCGGGGAGCTGTTTTTT
CSARGFEGGGNTGELFF
>many|TRBV25-1|.|TRBJ2-1
TGTGCCAGCAGTGAATACCCCAGCAATGAGCAGTTCTTC
CASSEYPSNEQFF
>.|TRBV19|.|TRBJ1-1
TGTGCCACTAAGACTACTACCTTCACTGAAGCTTTCTTT
CATKTTTFTEAFF
>few|TRBV20-1|TRBD2|TRBJ2-5
TGCAGTGCTTTCCCCGGGACTAGTACGGAGACCCAGTACTTC
CSAFPGTSTETQYF
>few|TRBV29-1|.|TRBJ2-7
TGCAGCGTAACCTCGACAAACTCCTACGAGCAGTACTTC
CSVTSTNSYEQYF
>few|TRBV12-3/TRBV12-4|.|TRBJ2-3
TGTGCCAGCGCAGGAGACAATGGAGATACGCAGTATTTT
CASAGDNGDTQYF
>.|TRBV7-2|.|TRBJ2-7
TGTGCCAGCAGCAGGGATGCCCCCTACGAGCAGTACTTC
CASSRDAPYEQYF
>few|TRBV20-1|.|TRBJ2-2
TGCAGTGCTAGAGTGGGGGGGCGACGTACCGGGGAGCTGTTTTTT
CSARVGGRRTGELFF
>many|TRBV29-1|TRBD2|TRBJ2-7
TGCAGCGTTTTTGGGACTAGCGCCCACGAGCAGTACTTC
CSVFGTSAHEQYF
>.|TRBV15|.|TRBJ1-1
TGTGCCACCAGCAGAGATAGGTCAGGGCGGGCTGAAGCTTTCTTT
CATSRDRSGRAEAFF
>.|TRBV7-2|.|TRBJ1-2
TGTGCCAGCAGCTTAGGGCAGGGTCGTGGCTACACCTTC
CASSLGQGRGYTF
>.|TRBV6-1|TRBD1|TRBJ2-7
TGTGCCAGCAGGTCGGGACAGGGGAATTTCTACGAGCAGTACTTC
CASRSGQGNFYEQYF
>many|TRBV3-1|.|TRBJ2-3
TGTGCCAGCAGCCAAGATCCGGGGGACACAGATACGCAGTATTTT
CASSQDPGDTDTQYF
>many|TRBV29-1|.|TRBJ2-1
TGCAGCGTTGTCTTGTTGGGCCAAGCCTACAATGAGCAGTTCTTC
CSVVLLGQAYNEQFF
>once|TRBV20-1|.|TRBJ2-4
TGCAGTGCTAGAGGTGGTGCACAGCTCACAAACATTCAGTACTTC
CSARGGAQLTNIQYF
>few|TRBV6-5|TRBD1|TRBJ1-1
TGTGCCAGCAGTGCCTCGACAGGGAGTAGCACTGAAGCTTTCTTT
CASSASTGSSTEAFF
>many|TRBV5-1|.|TRBJ2-1
TGCGCCAGCAGCTCTCCCGAGGATGAGCAGTTCTTC
CASSSPEDEQFF
>.|TRBV5-6|TRBD2|TRBJ2-7
TGTGCCAGCAGCCCCCAAGCGGGGTTCTCCTACGAGCAGTACTTC
CASSPQAGFSYEQYF
>once|TRBV4-1|.|TRBJ1-1
TGCGCCAGCAGCCCCCCCCGTTGGCAGCTGAACACTGAAGCTTTCTTT
CASSPPRWQLNTEAFF
>.|TRBV20-1|.|TRBJ1-5
TGCGGGGCAGGGTACCTCAATCAGCCCCAGCATTTT
CGAGYLNQPQHF
>few|TRBV29-1|.|TRBJ2-3
TGCAGCGTTGATGAGGGGGCAGATACGCAGTATTTT
CSVDEGADTQYF
>few|TRBV12-3/TRBV12-4|.|TRBJ1-2
TGTGCCAGCAGTTTAGTCGGGGGGCGGGGTAACTATGGCTACACCTTC
CASSLVGGRGNYGYTF
>few|TRBV10-1|.|TRBJ2-3
TGCGCCAGCAGTCCCCAGGCCGGAACAGATACGCAGTATTTT
CASSPQAGTDTQYF
>many|TRBV29-1|.|TRBJ1-2
TGCAGCGTTGCTCGGAAGGGGAGGAACTATGGCTACACCTTC
CSVARKGRNYGYTF
>.|TRBV3-1|.|TRBJ2-7
TGTGCCAGCAGCCAAGACACCGAGCAGTACTTC
CASSQDTEQYF
>few|TRBV12-3/TRBV12-4|TRBD1|TRBJ1-1
TGTGCCAGCAGAACCGGGACAGGGGCCAGGGGGGTGGGTGAAGCTTTCTTT
CASRTGTGARGVGEAFF
>many|TRBV20-1|TRBD1|TRBJ1-3
TGCAGTGCTAGAAGGGACAGCAGCTCTGGAAACACCATATATTTT
CSARRDSSSGNTIYF
>few|TRBV5-1|TRBD1|TRBJ1-1
TGCGCCAGCAGCTTACAGGGGGACAACACTGAAGCTTTCTTT
CASSLQGDNTEAFF
>few|TRBV5-1|.|TRBJ2-7
TGCGCCAGCAGCTTGTCTCTCACAGGGAGGACCTACGAGCAGTACTTC
CASSLSLTGRTYEQYF
>many|TRBV20-1|TRBD2|TRBJ2-7
TGCAGTGCTAGAGAGCTAGCGGGAGTGTACTCCTACGAGCAGTACTTC
CSARELAGVYSYEQYF
>few|TRBV20-1|TRBD2|TRBJ2-3
TGCAGTGCTTCCTCTAGCGGGAGTTCTTTACACACAGATACGCAGTATTTT
CSASSSGSSLHTDTQYF
>many|TRBV12-3/TRBV12-4|.|TRBJ2-7
TGTGCCAGCAGTTTATTGGAGGGGTCCTACGAGCAGTACTTC
CASSLLEGSYEQYF
>.|TRBV20-1|.|TRBJ2-7
TGCAGTGCTGCAACCCCCTGGGAGAGCTACGAGCAGTACTTC
CSAATPWESYEQYF
>few|TRBV7-3|TRBD1|TRBJ2-1
TGTGCCAGCAGCTTAACGCCTCGAGGGACAGGGAATGAGCAGTTCTTC
CASSLTPRGTGNEQFF
>.|TRBV5-1|.|TRBJ2-3
TGCGCCAGCAGCACCTTACTCGTACGTAGCACAGATACGCAGTATTTT
CASSTLLVRSTDTQYF
>few|TRBV7-8|.|TRBJ2-1
TGTGCCAGCAGCTTTAGCAGCATCTACAATGAGCAGTTCTTC
CASSFSSIYNEQFF
>few|TRBV24-1|.|TRBJ2-1
TGTGCCAACAAAAAGCAAGGCCCCCAACGGTACAATGAGCAGTTCTTC
CANKKQGPQRYNEQFF
>.|TRBV5-1|.|TRBJ2-3
TGCGCCAGCAGCTTCCCTAGCGGCACAGATACGCAGTATTTT
CASSFPSGTDTQYF
>many|TRBV20-1|.|TRBJ2-5
TGCAGTGCTAGACCCCACCCAGTATCCCAAGAGACCCAGTACTTC
CSARPHPVSQETQYF
>.|TRBV28|.|TRBJ1-5
TGTGCCAGCAGTTCAGGACATCCTAGCGATCAGCCCCAGCATTTT
CASSSGHPSDQPQHF
>few|TRBV6-1|.|TRBJ2-7
TGTGCCAGCAGGGAACAGGGCCTCTACGAGCAGTACTTC
CASREQGLYEQYF
>.|TRBV2|.|TRBJ1-1
TGTGCCAGCAGTGAATACAGGGCTGGGGGGGACACTGAAGCTTTCTTT
CASSEYRAGGDTEAFF
>.|TRBV10-3|TRBD1|TRBJ2-1
TGTGCCATCGGGACAGGTCGGGAGCAGTTCTTC
CAIGTGREQFF
>.|TRBV15|.|TRBJ1-3
TGTGCCACCAGCAGACGGGGAGGAAGCTCTGGAAACACCATATATTTT
CATSRRGGSSGNTIYF